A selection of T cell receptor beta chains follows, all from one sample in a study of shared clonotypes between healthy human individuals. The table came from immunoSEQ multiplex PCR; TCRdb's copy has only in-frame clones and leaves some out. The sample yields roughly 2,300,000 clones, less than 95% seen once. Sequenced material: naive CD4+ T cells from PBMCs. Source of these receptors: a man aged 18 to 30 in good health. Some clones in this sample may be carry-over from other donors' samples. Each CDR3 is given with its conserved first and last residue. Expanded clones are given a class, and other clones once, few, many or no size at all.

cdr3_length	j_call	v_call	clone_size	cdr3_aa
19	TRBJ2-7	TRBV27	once	CASSLRTSGQGPLLYEQYF
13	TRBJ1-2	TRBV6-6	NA	CASSSSTVYGYTF
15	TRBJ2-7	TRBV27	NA	CASSRGRGETYEQYF
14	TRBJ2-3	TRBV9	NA	CAGSPQASTDTQYF
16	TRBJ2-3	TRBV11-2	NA	CASSGLSGRSTDTQYF
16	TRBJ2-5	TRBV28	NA	CASSFPLAGGIETQYF
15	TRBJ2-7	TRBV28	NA	CASSQGGDRTYEQYF
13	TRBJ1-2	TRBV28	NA	CASTGQNNYGYTF
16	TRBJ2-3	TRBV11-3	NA	CASSFGLSGSVDTQYF
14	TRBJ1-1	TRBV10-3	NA	CAISVGQADTEAFF
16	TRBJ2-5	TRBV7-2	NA	CASSLGRTAGQETQYF
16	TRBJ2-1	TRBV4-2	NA	CASSQEWASVNNEQFF
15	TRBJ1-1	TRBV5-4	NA	CASSPTGVGNTEAFF
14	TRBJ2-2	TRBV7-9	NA	CASSLDVYTGELFF
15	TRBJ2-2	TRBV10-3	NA	CAISQRIGRAGELFF
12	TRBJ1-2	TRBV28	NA	CASNNLGFGYTF
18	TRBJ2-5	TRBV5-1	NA	CASSLGASGGQHQETQYF
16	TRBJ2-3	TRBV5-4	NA	CASSPDFWGVTDTQYF
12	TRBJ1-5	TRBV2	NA	CASSGGNQPQHF
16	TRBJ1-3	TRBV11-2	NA	CASSHRQGISGNTIYF
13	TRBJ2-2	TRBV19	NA	CASSKLVTGELFF